This T cell receptor (beta chain) was identified during a study of blood T cell repertoires in COVID-19. Study in general: In each case, the material was cDNA or gDNA derived from T cells, B-cell-depleted T cells, or PBMCs.

The V gene's germline CDR1 is MNHEY and CDR2 SVGAGI. The CDR3 is 13 residues long. J was trimmed by 6 bases and V by 6 bases; bases with no gene match: 4. Authors' methods: Estimates of nucleated cell counts were drawn from the amplification of reference gene primers. Repertoires were generated with immunoSEQ multiplex PCR, while TCRdb's copy carries only in-frame clones and drops some. For V, J and clone size, that table is used; D and trimming come from the DNA. The sample consists of over 150,000 clones, roughly 84% of them appearing once. The rearrangement uses TRBV6-5 and TRBJ2-7; 11 bases agree with TRBD1. The source of this sequence is a young man with active or convalescent COVID-19. What was sequenced was peripheral blood. The CDR3 DNA sequence: TGTGCCAGCAGGGACAGGGGGCCAGGCGAGCAGTACTTC. It is translated as CASRDRGPGEQYF.